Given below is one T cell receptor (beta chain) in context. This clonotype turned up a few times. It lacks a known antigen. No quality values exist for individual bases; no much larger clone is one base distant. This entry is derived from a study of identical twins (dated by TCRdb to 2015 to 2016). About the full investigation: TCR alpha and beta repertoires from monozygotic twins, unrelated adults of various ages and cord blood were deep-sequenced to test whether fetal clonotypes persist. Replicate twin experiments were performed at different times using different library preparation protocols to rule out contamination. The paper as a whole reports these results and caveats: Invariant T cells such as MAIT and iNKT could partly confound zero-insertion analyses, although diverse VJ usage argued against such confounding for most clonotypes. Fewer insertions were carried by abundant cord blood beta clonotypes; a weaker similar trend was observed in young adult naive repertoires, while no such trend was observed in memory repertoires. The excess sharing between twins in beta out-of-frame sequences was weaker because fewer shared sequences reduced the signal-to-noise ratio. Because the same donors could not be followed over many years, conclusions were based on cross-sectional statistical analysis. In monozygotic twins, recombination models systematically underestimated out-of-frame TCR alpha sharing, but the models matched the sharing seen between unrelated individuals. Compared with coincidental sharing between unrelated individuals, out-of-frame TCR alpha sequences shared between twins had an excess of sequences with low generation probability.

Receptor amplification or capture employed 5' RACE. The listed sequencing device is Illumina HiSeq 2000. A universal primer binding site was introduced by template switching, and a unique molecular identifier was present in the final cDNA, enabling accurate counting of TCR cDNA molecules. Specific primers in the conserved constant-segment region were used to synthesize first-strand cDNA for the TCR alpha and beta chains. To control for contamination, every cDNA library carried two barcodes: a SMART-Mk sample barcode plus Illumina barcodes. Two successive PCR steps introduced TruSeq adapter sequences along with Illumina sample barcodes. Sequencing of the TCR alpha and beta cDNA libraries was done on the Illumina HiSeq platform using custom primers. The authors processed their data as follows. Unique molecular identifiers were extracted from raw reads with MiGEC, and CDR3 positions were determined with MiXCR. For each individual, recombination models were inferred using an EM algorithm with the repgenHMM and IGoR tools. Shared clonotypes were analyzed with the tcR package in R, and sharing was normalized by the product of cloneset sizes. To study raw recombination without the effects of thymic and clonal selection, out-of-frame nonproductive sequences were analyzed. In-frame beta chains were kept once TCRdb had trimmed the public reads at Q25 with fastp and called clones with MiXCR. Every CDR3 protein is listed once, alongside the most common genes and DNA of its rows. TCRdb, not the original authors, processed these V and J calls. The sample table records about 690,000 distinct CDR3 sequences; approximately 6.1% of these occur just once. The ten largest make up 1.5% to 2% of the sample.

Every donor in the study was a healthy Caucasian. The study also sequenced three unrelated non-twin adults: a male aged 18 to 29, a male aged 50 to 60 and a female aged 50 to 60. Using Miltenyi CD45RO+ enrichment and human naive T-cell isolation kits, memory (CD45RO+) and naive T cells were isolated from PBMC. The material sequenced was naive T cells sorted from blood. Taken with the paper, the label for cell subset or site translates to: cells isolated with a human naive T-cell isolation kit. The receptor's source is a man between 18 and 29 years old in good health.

The CDR3 is CASSQGANGELFF. The sequenced DNA is TGCGCCAGCAGTCAGGGGGCAAACGGGGAGCTGTTTTTT. The rearrangement combines TRBV5-1 with TRBJ2-2, with 8 middle bases fitting TRBD1. Taken from the germline V gene, the CDR1 and CDR2 loops are SGHRS and YFSETQ. Germline trimming amounts to 5 bases on V and 7 bases on J, with 4 as the count of junction bases outside the gene matches. The CDR3 numbers 13 residues from cysteine through phenylalanine. The entry retains the CDR3 DNA only, 39 bases that are in frame from base 1. With the portions outside the CDR3 filled from the reference TRBV5-1 and TRBJ2-2 genes, the complete variable region becomes KAGVTQTPRYLIKTRGQQVTLSCSPISGHRSVSWYQQTPGQGLQFLFEYFSETQRNKGNFPGRFSGRQFSNSRSEMNVSTLELGDSALYLCASSQGANGELFFGEGSRLTVL.